This TCR beta chain was documented in a study of cytomegalovirus exposure and HLA in healthy donors. Study information: Findings of an earlier analysis included 117 million unique TCR beta sequences from roughly 180 million T cells.

CDR1 is MNHNY, CDR2 SVGAGI, per germline (reference sequence). The V end lost 6 bases, the J end lost 3 bases, and 6 bases lay between the germline ends. There are 12 residues in the CDR3. Study results and caveats: In a later analysis, a missense DCLRE1C variant was linked to TCR beta V- and J-gene trimming.

Details on this clone: The antigen is undetermined.

This PCR relied on a set of 60 Vbeta primers and 13 Jbeta primers. Assay: immunoSEQ multiplex PCR; the TCRdb copy retains only in-frame clones and omits some. The table shows more than 80,000 clones, with around 64% occurring only once. The V and J genes are TRBV6-6 and TRBJ1-5; D remains ambiguous. The sample was PBMCs. The sequence came from a human donor in good health. CDR3: CASRHLNQPQHF. The CDR3 coding sequence is TGTGCCAGCAGACATCTCAATCAGCCCCAGCATTTT.